This TCR beta chain was recorded in a study of CD8 T cells in ankylosing spondylitis. Overall study results and limits: A TCR beta motif of eight or nine highly homologous variants seemed to mark ankylosing spondylitis blood.

TCRdb reprocessed the 5' RACE reads with MiXCR, giving one entry per CDR3 protein. The table records some 840,000 distinct CDR3 sequences, about 11% of them present only once. This clonotype showed up just a few times. Its antigen is currently unknown. One end of the junction fails to match germline, which may point to a read error. The CDR3 contains 13 residues. Germline lookup yields CDR1 LGHDT and CDR2 YNNKEL (reference sequence). The TCR comes from a male donor with ankylosing spondylitis. The rearrangement links TRBV3-1 to TRBJ2-7, with 7 bases fitting TRBD1. The sample consisted of blood, either unsorted or a sorted T cell fraction (not recorded which). The CDR3 loop reads CSRTGTVIYEQYF. DNA for the CDR3: TGCTCCCGAACCGGGACAGTGATCTACGAGCAGTACTTC.